The clone carrying this TCR beta chain turned up a few times. No antigen is known for it. The record originates from a study of identical twins. The study's findings and limits: The models gave estimates that fell short of the out-of-frame TCR alpha sharing seen in monozygotic twins.

TCRdb used MiXCR to reprocess the 5' RACE reads, holding one entry per CDR3 protein. This table has 500,000 to 700,000 distinct CDR3 sequences, about 7.1% appearing once. CDR1 and CDR2 from the germline V gene are ENHRY and SYGVKD. Trimming left V 1 base short and J 8 bases short, with 23 bases between. The CDR3 is made up of 17 amino acids. The sample was also reused in another study, on yellow fever vaccine responses in identical twins.

Source material: PBMCs. The TCR was taken from a young woman in good health. The chain is built from TRBV10-3 and TRBJ1-2, with D maybe TRBD1 (5 bases). The CDR3 coding sequence is TGTGCCATCAGTGAGTGGGCCCCGGTGCGGCAGGGAGAAGGCTACACCTTC. Translating gives CAISEWAPVRQGEGYTF.